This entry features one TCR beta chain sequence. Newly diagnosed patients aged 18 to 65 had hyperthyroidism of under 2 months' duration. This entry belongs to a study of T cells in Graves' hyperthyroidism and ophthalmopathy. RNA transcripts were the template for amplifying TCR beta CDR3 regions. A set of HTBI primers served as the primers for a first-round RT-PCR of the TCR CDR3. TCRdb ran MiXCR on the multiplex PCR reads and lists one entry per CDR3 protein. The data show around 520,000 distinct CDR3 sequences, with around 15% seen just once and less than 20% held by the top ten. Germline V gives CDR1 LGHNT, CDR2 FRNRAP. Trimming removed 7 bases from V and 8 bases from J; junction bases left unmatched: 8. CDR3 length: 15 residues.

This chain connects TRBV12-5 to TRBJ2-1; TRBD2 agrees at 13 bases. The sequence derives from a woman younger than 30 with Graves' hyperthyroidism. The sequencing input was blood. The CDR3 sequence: CASALGLAGVYEQFF. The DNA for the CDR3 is TGTGCTAGTGCCTTAGGACTAGCGGGAGTGTATGAGCAGTTCTTC.